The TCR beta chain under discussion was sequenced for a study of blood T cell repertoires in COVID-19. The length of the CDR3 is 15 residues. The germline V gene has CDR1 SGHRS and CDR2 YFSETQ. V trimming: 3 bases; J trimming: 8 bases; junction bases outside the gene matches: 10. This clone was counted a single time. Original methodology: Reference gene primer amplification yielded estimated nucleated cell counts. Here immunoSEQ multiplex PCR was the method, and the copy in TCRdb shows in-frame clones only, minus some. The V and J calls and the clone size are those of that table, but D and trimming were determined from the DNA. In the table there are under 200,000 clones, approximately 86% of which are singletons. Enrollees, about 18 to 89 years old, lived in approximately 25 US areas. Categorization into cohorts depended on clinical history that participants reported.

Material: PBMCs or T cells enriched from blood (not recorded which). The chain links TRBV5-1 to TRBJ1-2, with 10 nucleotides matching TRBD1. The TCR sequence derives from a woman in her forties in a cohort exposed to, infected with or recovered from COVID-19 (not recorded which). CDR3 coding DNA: TGCGCCAGCAGCTCCACCGGGACAGGGGTATCCGGCTACACCTTC. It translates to CASSSTGTGVSGYTF.